Following are 20 T cell receptor beta chains from one sample sequenced in a study of early T cells in non-severe SARS-CoV-2 infection. TCRdb analysed the 5' RACE reads with MiXCR anew, one entry per CDR3 protein. The table has about 75,000 distinct CDR3 sequences, 11% seen once; the top ten hold about 12%. Material: whole blood, obtained at baseline. Receptor source: an adult who was a healthcare worker with PCR-confirmed SARS-CoV-2 infection or an uninfected control (not recorded which).

This clonotype was seen ten or more times. V gene TRBV6-5 combines with J gene TRBJ1-6; a weak D match, TRBD1 (6 bases). Germline loops: CDR1 MNHEY, CDR2 SVGAGI. The CDR3 runs 15 residues. V shed 6 bases and J shed 8 bases, with 17 bases lying between them. Here the CDR3 reads CASSLQGPGDSPLHF. The CDR3 DNA reads as TGTGCCAGCAGCCTACAGGGCCCAGGAGATTCACCCCTCCACTTT.

The V and J genes are TRBV28 and TRBJ2-4; TRBD1 matches at 9 bases. Germline lookup yields CDR1 MDHEN and CDR2 SYDVKM. The CDR3 length is 17 residues. J lost 3 bases, V lost 1 base, and 7 bases had no gene match. CDR3 nucleotides: TGTGCCAGCAGTTTATCGGGACAGGGCATGGTCAAAAACATTCAGTACTTC. This translates into CASSLSGQGMVKNIQYF.

This clonotype has only a few counts. J is TRBJ2-1 and V is TRBV12-3 or TRBV12-4; D gene uncertain. CDR3 size: 15 residues. V shed 3 bases and J shed 0 bases, with 9 bases lying between them. This CDR3 is CASSLWGNSYNEQFF. The CDR3 region has the DNA TGTGCCAGCAGTTTGTGGGGAAACTCCTACAATGAGCAGTTCTTC.

A few counts support this clonotype. The chain links TRBV3-1 to TRBJ2-5, with D perhaps matching TRBD2 (5 bases). CDR1 is LGHDT, CDR2 YNNKEL, per germline (reference sequence). The CDR3 contains 16 residues. V was clipped by 3 bases and J by 1 base, with 15 bases between them. The CDR3 sequence is CASSHLRPEGQETQYF. The CDR3 region has the DNA TGTGCCAGCAGCCATCTCCGACCCGAGGGCCAAGAGACCCAGTACTTC.

The genes are TRBV28 and TRBJ1-4; D gene uncertain. Trimming removed 5 bases from V and 7 bases from J, with 20 bases in between. CDR3 size: 16 residues. In germline, CDR1 is MDHEN, CDR2 SYDVKM. The CDR3 sequence is CASSPASRNLREKLFF. The CDR3 DNA sequence: TGTGCCAGCAGTCCCGCGTCTCGGAACCTTCGTGAAAAACTGTTTTTT.

This clonotype is labeled medium-sized (0.01 to 0.1%). J is TRBJ1-2 and V is TRBV11-2; no firm D call. The CDR3 is 14 residues long. Germline V CDR1 and CDR2: SGHAT, FQNNGV. V was shortened by 0 bases and J by 7 bases, with 12 bases between the two germline ends. CDR3 sequence: CASSLEQLGAGYTF. DNA of the CDR3: TGTGCCAGCAGCTTAGAACAATTGGGAGCTGGCTACACCTTC. Combining the CDR3 with reference TRBV11-2 and TRBJ1-2 gives the whole variable domain EAGVAQSPRYKIIEKRQSVAFWCNPISGHATLYWYQQILGQGPKLLIQFQNNGVVDDSQLPKDRFSAERLKGVDSTLKIQPAKLEDSAVYLCASSLEQLGAGYTFGSGTRLTVV.

This clonotype was observed a handful of times. V is TRBV7-9 and J is TRBJ2-1; the match to TRBD2 covers 7 bases. The CDR3 contains 15 residues. Looked up from germline, CDR1 is SEHNR and CDR2 is FQNEAQ (reference sequence). V lost 1 base and J lost 8; bases outside the gene matches: 8. This CDR3 is CASSLGAGRVDEQFF. The CDR3 bases are TGTGCCAGCAGCTTAGGGGCAGGGAGGGTCGATGAGCAGTTCTTC.

This chain links TRBV9 with TRBJ2-1; 13 bases map to TRBD2. The CDR3 runs to 15 residues. The V gene's germline CDR1 is SGDLS and CDR2 YYNGEE. V gave up 4 bases and J gave up 10 bases; unmatched junction bases: 8. The CDR3 reads CASSPRTSGGGEQFF. CDR3 in DNA: TGTGCCAGCAGCCCTAGGACTAGCGGGGGAGGCGAGCAGTTCTTC.

The rearrangement links TRBV7-2 to TRBJ2-3; D may be TRBD1 (5 bases). Trimming cost V 7 bases and J 1 base, with 21 bases left between them. The length of the CDR3 is 17 residues. Germline values: CDR1 SGHTA, CDR2 FQGNSA. The CDR3 nucleotides are TGTGCCAGCACCCTATTTCCGTTAGGGGTAGGCACAGATACGCAGTATTTT. It specifies CASTLFPLGVGTDTQYF.

V is TRBV2 and J is TRBJ2-2; D gene unclear. The germline gives CDR1 SNHLY, CDR2 FYNNEI. The length of the CDR3 is 15 residues. V was cut by 8 bases and J by 0 bases, with 13 bases left in between. In nucleotides, the CDR3 is TGTGCCAGCCGGGTGAGGCTAGCGAACACCGGGGAGCTGTTTTTT. Residues: CASRVRLANTGELFF.

CDR3: CASSPGTGVSGNTIYF. The CDR3, as DNA: TGTGCCAGCAGCCCAGGAACGGGGGTATCTGGAAACACCATATATTTT. The V and J genes are TRBV3-2 and TRBJ1-3; the table assigns TRBD1, which was not confirmed against the DNA. TRBV3-2 is annotated as a pseudogene. The CDR3 runs to 16 residues.

This clonotype appeared many times. This chain links TRBV12-3 or TRBV12-4 with TRBJ1-2, with D perhaps matching TRBD1 (5 bases). There are 15 residues in the CDR3. V lost 3 bases to trimming and J lost 4 bases, with 15 bases between them. The CDR3: CASSFRGLQVYGYTF. CDR3 nucleotide sequence: TGTGCCAGCAGTTTTCGGGGCCTCCAAGTCTATGGCTACACCTTC.

The chain employs TRBV28 and TRBJ2-1; no clear D. The CDR3 is made up of 16 amino acids. The germline V gene has CDR1 MDHEN and CDR2 SYDVKM. Between the trimmed V and J ends, which lost 1 base and 4 bases, there was a span of 14 bases. CDR3 sequence: CASSLLSASGYNEQFF. As DNA, the CDR3 is TGTGCCAGCAGTTTATTGTCCGCATCAGGATACAATGAGCAGTTCTTC.

The chain recombines TRBV20-1 with TRBJ2-3; D is possibly TRBD1 or TRBD2 (5 bases each). The CDR3 spans 15 residues. V lost 2 bases, J lost 0 bases, and 12 bases lay in between. CDR1 DFQATT and CDR2 SNEGSKA come from the germline V gene (reference sequence). For the CDR3, the DNA is TGCAGTGCTAGATCCGGGACCATAAGCACAGATACGCAGTATTTT. Amino acids: CSARSGTISTDTQYF.

The sample holds many counts of this clonotype. The J gene is TRBJ2-5, the V gene TRBV12-3 or TRBV12-4; 9 nucleotides line up with TRBD1. The V segment lost 6 bases and the J segment 4 bases; nucleotides outside the gene matches: 6. The CDR3 covers 14 residues. The CDR3 nucleotides read TGTGCCAGCAGACACACAGGGGGCGGAGAGACCCAGTACTTC. Amino acid sequence: CASRHTGGGETQYF.

This clonotype was counted many times. The rearrangement uses TRBV7-3 and TRBJ1-1; D is unclear. The CDR3 is 13 residues long. Germline V gene data show CDR1 as SGHTA and CDR2 as FQGTGA. V was clipped by 3 bases and J by 3 bases, with 8 bases between them. The CDR3 DNA sequence: TGTGCCAGCAGCTTCTCGCCGCACACTGAAGCTTTCTTT. It encodes CASSFSPHTEAFF.

At least ten counts were recorded for this clonotype. The V call is TRBV6-2 or TRBV6-3, the J call TRBJ1-1; D unresolved. Trimming removed 6 bases at V and 0 bases at J, with 14 bases between. This CDR3 has 15 amino acids. Per germline, CDR1 MNHEY and CDR2 SVGEGT. Here the CDR3 reads CASSLLAPMNTEAFF. Written as DNA, the CDR3 is TGTGCCAGCAGCCTACTAGCCCCCATGAACACTGAAGCTTTCTTT.

Ten or more counts support this clonotype. The chain joins TRBV6-1 to TRBJ2-7; 9 positions agree with TRBD1. Germline V gene data show CDR1 as MNHNS and CDR2 as SASEGT. J lost 1 base, V lost 4 bases, and 5 bases had no gene match. This CDR3 has 15 amino acids. The CDR3 spells CASSGVGTGSYEQYF. CDR3 bases: TGTGCCAGCAGTGGGGTAGGGACAGGGTCCTACGAGCAGTACTTC.

The chain joins TRBV6-2 or TRBV6-3 to TRBJ2-5; the D is unclear. V was pared by 6 bases and J by 5 bases, with 7 bases between. Germline V lookup: CDR1 MNHEY, CDR2 SVGEGT. The CDR3 length is 11 residues. The CDR3 loop reads CASSTSETQYF. CDR3 bases: TGTGCCAGCAGCACGTCGGAGACCCAGTACTTC.

This clonotype came up a few times. This chain connects TRBV6-6 to TRBJ2-1; D perhaps matches TRBD1 (6 bases). Germline V gives CDR1 MNHNY, CDR2 SVGAGI (reference sequence). V was clipped by 4 bases and J by 7 bases, with 14 bases between them. This CDR3 comprises 14 residues. Here the CDR3 DNA reads TGTGCCAGCAGTTCAACAGGGTTGAGAAATGAGCAGTTCTTC. Its protein product is CASSSTGLRNEQFF.